This T cell receptor (beta chain) was recorded in a study of cytomegalovirus exposure and HLA in healthy donors. Study in general: An early release of data contained approximately 80 million unique TCRs, which came from HLA-typed donors. The study, taken as a whole, reports: DRB1 had the most TCR associations and HLA-C the fewest, a later analysis found, with rates varying by HLA locus. The classifier, whose performance was assessed in both the original and validation cohorts, reportedly diagnosed cytomegalovirus status with high specificity and sensitivity. A later analysis, which compared TCR beta chains of equal frequency, found the HLA-associated ones more clonally expanded.

This clone was found once. Antigen: not known. The CDR3 consists of 14 residues. V lost 2 bases and J lost 6, with 12 bases in between. Per germline, CDR1 SGHDT and CDR2 YYEEEE. PCR was performed using 60 Vbeta and 13 Jbeta primers. Libraries were prepared by immunoSEQ multiplex PCR; TCRdb keeps only in-frame clonotypes and omits some of them. The top ten clones hold more than 2% of a sample with roughly 150,000 clones, 70% to 90% of them seen once. Source material: PBMCs. The J gene is TRBJ2-4, the V gene TRBV5-6; possible D gene TRBD2, 5 bases. This TCR was sampled from a woman aged 18-29 years in good health and CMV-seronegative. DNA of the CDR3: TGTGCCAGCAGCTTCCGGTACAGCGGAAACATTCAGTACTTC. It specifies CASSFRYSGNIQYF.